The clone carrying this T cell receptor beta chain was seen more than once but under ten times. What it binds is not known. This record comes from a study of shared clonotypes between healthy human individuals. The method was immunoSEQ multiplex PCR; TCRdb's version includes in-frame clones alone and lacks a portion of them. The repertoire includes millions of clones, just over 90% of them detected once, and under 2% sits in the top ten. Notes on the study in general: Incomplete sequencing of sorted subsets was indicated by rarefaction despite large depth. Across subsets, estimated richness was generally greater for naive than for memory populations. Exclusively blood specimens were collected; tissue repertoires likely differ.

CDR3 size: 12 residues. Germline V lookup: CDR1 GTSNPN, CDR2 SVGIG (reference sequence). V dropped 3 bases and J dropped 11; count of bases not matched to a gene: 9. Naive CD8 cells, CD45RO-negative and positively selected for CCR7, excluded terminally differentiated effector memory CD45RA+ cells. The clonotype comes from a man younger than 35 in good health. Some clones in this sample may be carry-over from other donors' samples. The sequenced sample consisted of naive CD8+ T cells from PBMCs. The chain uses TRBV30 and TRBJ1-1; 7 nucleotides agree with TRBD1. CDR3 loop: CAWRLKGASAFF. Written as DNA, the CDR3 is TGTGCCTGGAGGCTCAAGGGGGCTAGCGCTTTCTTT.